The 32 T cell receptor beta chains given below trace back to one sample, sequenced in a study of graft-versus-host responses after intestinal transplantation. Sequencing was performed with immunoSEQ multiplex PCR; in TCRdb, only in-frame clones are kept and a portion is missing. The data show roughly 98,000 clones, 90% to 95% seen once. These TCRs' antigens remain unknown. Sequencing used unstimulated CD8+ T cells sorted from spleen or lymph node cells, obtained before transplant. These receptors all come from a human donor who was the organ donor for an intestinal transplant.

Concerning this clone: This CDR3 is also generated by other DNA sequences in the sample. The V and J genes are TRBV27 and TRBJ2-7; no reliable D call. The CDR3 contains 13 residues. V was cut by 3 bases and J by 1 base, with 7 bases left in between. Looked up from germline, CDR1 is MNHEY and CDR2 is SMNVEV (reference sequence). Written as DNA, the CDR3 is TGTGCCAGCAGTTTGCAGGCGTCCTACGAGCAGTACTTC. Residues: CASSLQASYEQYF.

The chain employs TRBV5-1 and TRBJ1-2; the D gene is possibly TRBD1 (6 bases). Trimming took 3 bases from V and 3 from J, leaving 15 bases between them. CDR3 length: 15 amino acids. Germline CDR1 SGHRS, CDR2 YFSETQ. The CDR3 sequence: CASSSHTRQDYGYTF. CDR3 bases: TGCGCCAGCAGCTCGCACACAAGACAGGACTATGGCTACACCTTC.

The chain combines TRBV5-4 with TRBJ1-2; 9 nucleotides align to TRBD1. Germline loops: CDR1 SGHNT, CDR2 YYREEE (reference sequence). V shed 0 bases, J shed 8 bases, and the junction held 8 bases outside the gene matches. This CDR3 spans 15 amino acids. CDR3 amino acids: CASSLGQGDQKGYTF. As DNA, the CDR3 is TGTGCCAGCAGCTTGGGACAGGGGGATCAAAAGGGCTACACCTTC. The complete variable domain, with remaining parts taken from reference TRBV5-4 and TRBJ1-2, reads ETGVTQSPTHLIKTRGQQVTLRCSSQSGHNTVSWYQQALGQGPQFIFQYYREEENGRGNFPPRFSGLQFPNYSSELNVNALELDDSALYLCASSLGQGDQKGYTFGSGTRLTVV.

The chain combines TRBV30 with TRBJ2-1; TRBD2 matches 10 bases. The CDR3 totals 21 residues. V lost 1 base to trimming and J lost 4 bases; unmatched junction nucleotides: 22. Looked up from germline, CDR1 is GTSNPN and CDR2 is SVGIG (reference sequence). CDR3 DNA: TGTGCCTGGAGTGGGTCTTTAGGGCTAGCGGGGGCCCAACTCGGGTACAATGAGCAGTTCTTC. Translated: CAWSGSLGLAGAQLGYNEQFF.

In this sample, this clone turned up once. The gene calls are TRBV11-2 and TRBJ1-2; possible D gene TRBD1, 5 bases. Looked up from germline, CDR1 is SGHAT and CDR2 is FQNNGV. V lost 2 bases and J 4 bases, leaving 20 bases between the germline ends. This CDR3 comprises 17 residues. The CDR3 DNA is TGTGCCAGCAGCTTAATTCCGGGTCCCAGGGCTAGCTATGGCTACACCTTC. This gives the protein CASSLIPGPRASYGYTF.

The chain is built from TRBV2 and TRBJ2-1; 7 bases match TRBD1. Germline CDR1 reads SNHLY; CDR2 reads FYNNEI. This CDR3 is 16 amino acids long. V gave up 1 base and J gave up 2 bases; unmatched junction bases: 5. This chain's CDR3 is CASSEEQGLAYNEQFF. CDR3 DNA sequence: TGTGCCAGCAGTGAAGAACAGGGGCTCGCCTACAATGAGCAGTTCTTC.

The rearrangement links TRBV6-4 to TRBJ2-3; 7 bases are a match to TRBD2. V lost 0 bases, J lost 2 bases, and 2 bases stayed unmatched. Per germline, CDR1 MRHNA and CDR2 SNTAGT. The CDR3 totals 15 residues. The CDR3 is CASSDSAGNTDTQYF. The CDR3 region has the DNA TGTGCCAGCAGTGACTCAGCGGGGAACACAGATACGCAGTATTTT.

The V call is TRBV4-1, the J call TRBJ2-7; possibly TRBD2 for D (6 bases). This CDR3 is 16 amino acids long. The V and J ends lost 3 bases and 3 bases respectively, with 18 bases between them. Germline V lookup: CDR1 MGHRA, CDR2 YSYEKL. The CDR3 coding sequence is TGCGCCAGCAGCCACCTCGCCGCGGGACTCCACTACGAGCAGTACTTC. Amino acids: CASSHLAAGLHYEQYF.

The CDR3 sequence is CASSWWQGGHEQYF. CDR3 DNA: TGTGCCAGCAGCTGGTGGCAGGGGGGACACGAGCAGTACTTC. The gene calls are TRBV7-2 and TRBJ2-7; D might be TRBD1 (7 bases). Germline V gives CDR1 SGHTA, CDR2 FQGNSA. This CDR3 is 14 amino acids long. Trimming took 4 bases from V and 5 from J, leaving 15 bases between them.

The chain recombines TRBV6-1 with TRBJ2-1; 7 positions agree with TRBD2. Germline V gene data show CDR1 as MNHNS and CDR2 as SASEGT. This CDR3 region has 20 residues. The ends lost 1 base at V and 0 bases at J; junction bases unmatched: 15. The CDR3 loop reads CASSEVEVDGLAASYNEQFF. DNA for the CDR3: TGTGCCAGCAGTGAAGTAGAAGTGGACGGGCTAGCGGCCTCCTACAATGAGCAGTTCTTC.

The genes are TRBV5-1 and TRBJ2-7; no firm D call. The CDR3 sequence is 14 residues long. Trimming took off 3 bases at V and 2 bases at J, with 12 bases between the two ends. CDR1 is SGHRS and CDR2 is YFSETQ in the germline V gene. The CDR3, as DNA: TGCGCCAGCAGCTCGTCAGGCAGGACCTACGAGCAGTACTTC. Its translation: CASSSSGRTYEQYF.

This clone was found once. Here the CDR3 reads CASGLGDRAGTGELFF. CDR3 DNA: TGTGCTAGTGGTTTGGGGGACAGGGCGGGCACCGGGGAGCTGTTTTTT. The chain links TRBV12-5 to TRBJ2-2; TRBD1 agrees at 9 bases. CDR3 size: 16 residues. Germline CDR1 is LGHNT and CDR2 is FRNRAP. J gave up 4 bases and V 1 base, and 4 bases lay outside the gene matches.

The chain has TRBV11-1 and TRBJ2-1; possible D gene TRBD1, 5 bases. CDR1 is SGHAT and CDR2 is FQDESV in the germline V gene (reference sequence). This CDR3 spans 11 amino acids. The V and J ends lost 5 bases and 12 bases respectively, with 11 bases between them. The CDR3 is CASSTRDTQFF. CDR3 bases: TGTGCCAGCAGCACCAGGGATACGCAGTTCTTC.

V is TRBV28 and J is TRBJ2-3; maybe TRBD2 (5 bases). Looked up from germline, CDR1 is MDHEN and CDR2 is SYDVKM. The CDR3 covers 16 residues. The V gene lost 4 bases and the J gene lost 0 bases, with 14 bases spanning the gap. The CDR3 DNA reads TGTGCCAGCAGTTGGATTGCCCGGGGTAGCACAGATACGCAGTATTTT. This encodes CASSWIARGSTDTQYF.

The chain uses TRBV18 and TRBJ1-3; no firm D call. CDR1 and CDR2 (germline): KGHSH, LQKENI. This CDR3 contains 14 residues. Between the trimmed V and J ends, which lost 1 base and 6 bases, there was a span of 10 bases. The DNA of the CDR3 is TGTGCCAGCTCACCACACAGAGCTAAAAACACCATATATTTT. It codes for CASSPHRAKNTIYF.

This clone has just a few counts. The chain links TRBV6-6 to TRBJ2-7; maybe TRBD2 (5 bases). The germline V gene encodes CDR1 MNHNY and CDR2 SVGAGI (reference sequence). V lost 2 bases and J lost 2, with 10 bases in between. This CDR3 spans 14 amino acids. The CDR3: CASSYTLGTYEQYF. CDR3 bases: TGTGCCAGCAGTTACACTCTCGGGACCTACGAGCAGTACTTC.

Remarks on this clone: Other DNA sequences within the sample encode an identical CDR3. The genes are TRBV14 and TRBJ2-5, with TRBD1 as a possible D gene (5 bases). The CDR3 totals 13 residues. Germline CDR1 SGHDN, CDR2 FVKESK. V lost 4 bases and J lost 5, with 11 bases in between. CDR3 sequence reads: CASSLWGEETQYF. CDR3 nucleotides: TGTGCCAGCAGCCTGTGGGGCGAGGAGACCCAGTACTTC.

This chain joins TRBV27 and TRBJ2-7; D is uncertain. CDR3 length: 14 residues. Per the germline V gene, CDR1 is MNHEY and CDR2 is SMNVEV (reference sequence). The germline V and J ends were trimmed by 8 bases and 8 bases, with 22 bases remaining between them. The DNA of the CDR3 is TGTGCCAGCGGAGTTTATTCCGACGGTTACCAGCAGTACTTC. This sequence encodes CASGVYSDGYQQYF.

V and J are TRBV2 and TRBJ2-1; TRBD2 matches 7 bases. There are 15 residues in the CDR3. The V gene's germline CDR1 is SNHLY and CDR2 FYNNEI. V lost 4 bases to trimming and J lost 4 bases; unmatched junction nucleotides: 7. CDR3 sequence reads: CASSVASGSYNEQFF. CDR3 sequence (DNA): TGTGCCAGCAGTGTGGCTAGCGGTTCGTACAATGAGCAGTTCTTC. Combining the CDR3 with reference TRBV2 and TRBJ2-1 gives the whole variable domain EPEVTQTPSHQVTQMGQEVILRCVPISNHLYFYWYRQILGQKVEFLVSFYNNEISEKSEIFDDQFSVERPDGSNFTLKIRSTKLEDSAMYFCASSVASGSYNEQFFGPGTRLTVL.

V usage is TRBV2 and J usage is TRBJ2-7, with 8 positions matching TRBD2. J was trimmed by 0 bases and V by 10 bases; bases with no gene match: 5. The length of the CDR3 is 13 residues. Germline V CDR1 and CDR2: SNHLY, FYNNEI. The CDR3 is CATGGGSSYEQYF. CDR3 coding DNA: TGTGCCACCGGGGGGGGGAGCTCCTACGAGCAGTACTTC.

The chain combines TRBV4-1 with TRBJ2-7; D is ambiguous. The CDR3 covers 17 residues. Per the germline V gene, CDR1 is MGHRA and CDR2 is YSYEKL. Trimming cost V 0 bases and J 3 bases, with 18 bases left between them. CDR3 DNA: TGCGCCAGCAGCCAAGATGAATTAGCCGGGTTAAACTACGAGCAGTACTTC. This translates into CASSQDELAGLNYEQYF.

In this sample, this clone turned up once. The genes are TRBV6-5 and TRBJ1-5; D gene uncertain. The CDR3 is 14 amino acids. Trimming cost V 2 bases and J 3 bases, with 8 bases left between them. Germline V CDR1 and CDR2: MNHEY, SVGAGI. CDR3 DNA sequence: TGTGCCAGCAGTTACGCTTGGCCCAATCAGCCCCAGCATTTT. Amino acid sequence: CASSYAWPNQPQHF.

The chain employs TRBV28 and TRBJ2-7; a weak D match, TRBD2 (6 bases). The CDR3 sequence is 17 residues long. Trimming removed 3 bases from V and 2 bases from J, with 20 bases in between. Germline V gene data show CDR1 as MDHEN and CDR2 as SYDVKM. DNA for the CDR3: TGTGCCAGCAGTTTCCCACTGGGAGGACCAGCCGCCTACGAGCAGTACTTC. As protein: CASSFPLGGPAAYEQYF. The complete variable domain, with remaining parts taken from reference TRBV28 and TRBJ2-7, reads DVKVTQSSRYLVKRTGEKVFLECVQDMDHENMFWYRQDPGLGLRLIYFSYDVKMKEKGDIPEGYSVSREKKERFSLILESASTNQTSMYLCASSFPLGGPAAYEQYFGPGTRLTVT.

This clone has a handful of counts. The rearrangement links TRBV30 to TRBJ2-7; D might be TRBD1 (5 bases). Germline CDR1 GTSNPN, CDR2 SVGIG (reference sequence). The CDR3 runs to 12 residues. V shed 3 bases and J shed 0 bases, with 6 bases lying between them. This CDR3 is CAWRDNSYEQYF. CDR3 in DNA: TGTGCCTGGAGGGACAACTCCTACGAGCAGTACTTC.

V gene TRBV7-9 combines with J gene TRBJ1-4; a possible D gene is TRBD1 (5 bases). CDR1 SEHNR and CDR2 FQNEAQ come from the germline V gene (reference sequence). Between the trimmed V and J ends, which lost 3 bases and 3 bases, there was a span of 14 bases. The CDR3 extends over 16 amino acids. This chain's CDR3 is CASSFGGSYSNEKLFF. In DNA, the CDR3 is TGTGCCAGCAGCTTCGGGGGGTCGTATTCTAATGAAAAACTGTTTTTT.

The chain has TRBV4-2 and TRBJ1-1; no firm D call. Trimming pared 1 base from V and 4 bases from J, leaving 16 bases between. The CDR3 loop spans 16 amino acids. Germline CDR1 LGHNA, CDR2 YNFKEQ. CDR3 in DNA: TGTGCCAGCAGCCAAGTCCCCATGCCACCGGGCACTGAAGCTTTCTTT. Residues: CASSQVPMPPGTEAFF.

The chain carries TRBV11-2 and TRBJ2-1; a weak D match, TRBD1 (6 bases). Germline assignment: CDR1 SGHAT and CDR2 FQNNGV. Trimming left V 3 bases short and J 15 bases short, with 15 bases between. The CDR3 length is 12 residues. The CDR3 nucleotides are TGTGCCAGCAGCTTGGGTACAGGGAATCTGTTCTTC. As protein: CASSLGTGNLFF.

The rearrangement joins TRBV7-6 to TRBJ2-2; D is undetermined. CDR1 is SGHVS and CDR2 is FNYEAQ in the germline V gene. The CDR3 has 12 residues. V was pared by 5 bases and J by 2 bases, with 3 bases between. The CDR3 bases are TGTGCCAGCAGCACAAACACCGGGGAGCTGTTTTTT. It encodes CASSTNTGELFF.

V is TRBV6-6 and J is TRBJ2-1; 10 bases match TRBD2. Per the germline V gene, CDR1 is MNHNY and CDR2 is SVGAGI (reference sequence). V shed 2 bases and J 14 bases; nucleotides not matched to a gene: 15. The CDR3 loop spans 16 amino acids. This CDR3 reads CASSYGLAGEKRREFF. CDR3 coding DNA: TGTGCCAGCAGTTACGGTCTAGCGGGAGAAAAAAGGAGGGAGTTCTTC.

The chain is built from TRBV13 and TRBJ2-2, with TRBD2 as a possible D gene (5 bases). V was pared by 6 bases and J by 6 bases, with 20 bases between. CDR1 and CDR2 from the germline V gene are PRHDT and FYEKMQ (reference sequence). This CDR3 contains 16 residues. The CDR3 loop is CASSSLEEEEPGELFF. The CDR3 nucleotides are TGTGCCAGCAGTAGCTTAGAGGAGGAGGAGCCCGGGGAGCTGTTTTTT.

This chain uses TRBV5-6 with TRBJ2-3; the match to TRBD1 covers 9 bases. Germline-derived CDR1 and CDR2 are SGHDT and YYEEEE. Trimming removed 0 bases from V and 5 bases from J; junction bases left unmatched: 7. The CDR3 length is 16 residues. DNA of the CDR3: TGTGCCAGCAGCTTGGAGAGGACAGGGGAGGAAGATACGCAGTATTTT. Translating it yields CASSLERTGEEDTQYF.

V is TRBV6-5 and J is TRBJ2-7; TRBD1 is a possible D gene (5 bases). Germline V CDR1 and CDR2: MNHEY, SVGAGI. This CDR3 has 14 amino acids. V shed 0 bases and J shed 13 bases, with 19 bases lying between them. CDR3 sequence: CASSYSGGQGFEYF. CDR3 in DNA: TGTGCCAGCAGTTACTCGGGCGGTCAGGGCTTTGAATACTTC.